These T cell receptor beta chains were read from a single sample in a study of kidney transplant recipient with SARS-CoV-2 infection. One entry per CDR3 protein, called by TCRdb with MiXCR from the reads. The table has under 300,000 distinct CDR3 sequences, 25% to 30% seen once; the top ten hold roughly 7%. The input for sequencing was a blood sample, taken at baseline and on day 111 from a kidney transplant recipient. Receptors were obtained from a male patient between 25 and 40 years old who had COVID-19 and was a kidney transplant recipient. Some T cells may be provided by the graft donor. CDR3s include the opening cysteine and the closing phenylalanine or tryptophan. A D gene is named only where the DNA matches it firmly. Only some rows state a clone size, as once, few, many or a class for expanded clones.

D gene	clone size	V gene	J gene	CDR3 protein	CDR3 DNA
.	many	TRBV28	TRBJ1-3	CASNTGLSGNTIYF	TGTGCCAGCAATACAGGCCTCTCTGGAAACACCATATATTTT
.	many	TRBV6-2/TRBV6-3	TRBJ2-5	CASSYHIIETQYF	TGTGCCAGCAGTTACCATATAATAGAGACCCAGTACTTC
.	few	TRBV4-1	TRBJ2-1	CASSHGAGSNEQFF	TGCGCCAGCAGCCATGGGGCCGGCAGTAATGAGCAGTTCTTC
TRBD1	many	TRBV9	TRBJ1-2	CASSVSIGQGDEYGYTF	TGTGCCAGCAGCGTCTCTATAGGACAGGGCGATGAATATGGCTACACCTTC
.	many	TRBV30	TRBJ2-5	CAWSVPPQETQYF	TGTGCCTGGAGTGTACCCCCGCAAGAGACCCAGTACTTC
TRBD2	many	TRBV20-1	TRBJ2-7	CSASFLTSGTYEQYF	TGCAGTGCTAGTTTTTTGACTAGCGGCACCTACGAGCAGTACTTC
.	.	TRBV10-2	TRBJ2-3	CASSSRTIGTDTQYF	TGCGCCAGCAGTTCCCGGACTATCGGCACAGATACGCAGTATTTT
.	many	TRBV9	TRBJ1-6	CASSVGGTVVSPLHF	TGTGCCAGCAGCGTAGGAGGGACTGTTGTCTCGCCCCTCCACTTT
TRBD1	many	TRBV30	TRBJ1-3	CAWRGGGSGNTIYF	TGTGCCTGGAGAGGGGGCGGATCTGGAAACACCATATATTTT
.	few	TRBV20-1	TRBJ1-2	CSALVELFRKTYGYTF	TGCAGTGCTCTCGTAGAGCTGTTTCGAAAGACCTATGGCTACACCTTC
.	.	TRBV3-1	TRBJ2-1	CASSVGLPISFSETQHF	TGTGCCAGCAGCGTGGGCCTTCCCATTTCTTTCTCTGAGACCCAGCACTTC
.	many	TRBV6-5	TRBJ2-1	CASSYLSGPPNDEQFF	TGTGCCAGCAGTTATTTATCCGGCCCCCCGAATGATGAGCAGTTCTTC
.	many	TRBV3-1	TRBJ2-2	CASSELTPISGLTGELFF	TGTGCCAGCAGCGAACTGACTCCCATTTCAGGCTTGACCGGGGAGCTGTTTTTT
TRBD2	many	TRBV11-2	TRBJ2-2	CASSLAANTGELFF	TGTGCCAGTTCCCTAGCGGCGAACACCGGGGAGCTGTTTTTT
.	many	TRBV15	TRBJ1-2	CATSRITRCGKTYGYTF	TGTGCCACCAGCCGCATCACAAGGTGTGGAAAGACCTATGGCTACACCTTC
.	many	TRBV5-1	TRBJ2-1	CASSFEAYNEQFF	TGCGCCAGCAGCTTTGAAGCCTACAATGAGCAGTTCTTC
TRBD2	few	TRBV7-2	TRBJ2-1	CASSQYLAGGNEQFF	TGTGCCAGCAGTCAGTACCTAGCGGGGGGCAATGAGCAGTTCTTC
TRBD1	many	TRBV2	TRBJ1-1	CASKDRGRNTEAFF	TGTGCCAGCAAGGACAGGGGGCGGAACACTGAAGCTTTCTTT
.	.	TRBV6-4	TRBJ1-2	CASSSGSSHGKTYSYTF	TGTGCCAGCAGTTCAGGGAGCTCACACGGAAAGACCTATAGCTACACCTTC
.	many	TRBV2	TRBJ2-7	CASRTYEQYF	TGTGCCAGCCGGACTTACGAGCAGTACTTC
TRBD1	few	TRBV5-1	TRBJ1-5	CANSRGLNQPQHF	TGCGCCAACAGCAGGGGGCTAAATCAGCCCCAGCATTTT
TRBD1	many	TRBV27	TRBJ1-2	CASSRTGSRDQGYTF	TGTGCCAGCAGTAGGACAGGTTCAAGGGATCAAGGCTACACCTTC
TRBD1	.	TRBV12-3/TRBV12-4	TRBJ1-4	CASSPRQGGNEKLFF	TGTGCCAGCAGTCCCAGACAGGGAGGGAATGAAAAACTGTTTTTT
.	many	TRBV2	TRBJ2-2	CASSPLTGLNTGELFF	TGTGCCAGCAGCCCATTAACGGGACTTAACACCGGGGAGCTGTTTTTT
TRBD1	many	TRBV7-3	TRBJ1-2	CASSIYRGAPYGYTF	TGTGCCAGCAGCATATACAGGGGGGCCCCCTATGGCTACACCTTC
TRBD1	.	TRBV24-1	TRBJ2-2	CATSGGQGAFSEPFF	TGTGCCACCAGTGGGGGACAGGGGGCGTTTAGTGAGCCGTTTTTT
.	many	TRBV15	TRBJ2-6	CATSRVGAGANVLTF	TGTGCCACCAGCAGAGTCGGGGCTGGGGCCAACGTCCTGACTTTC
.	few	TRBV18	TRBJ2-3	CASSPPQPIYSTDTQYF	TGTGCCAGCTCACCACCACAGCCCATTTATAGCACAGATACGCAGTATTTT
TRBD2	many	TRBV4-1	TRBJ2-7	CASSRDLAGVSYEQYF	TGCGCCAGCAGCCGGGACTTAGCGGGAGTATCCTACGAGCAGTACTTC
.	many	TRBV20-1	TRBJ1-2	CSARDPAVGDGYTF	TGCAGTGCTAGAGATCCCGCGGTGGGGGATGGCTACACCTTC
.	.	TRBV7-3	TRBJ2-3	CASSLNAADTQYF	TGTGCCAGCAGCTTAAACGCAGCCGATACGCAGTATTTT
.	many	TRBV15	TRBJ2-1	CATGPPREKQFF	TGTGCCACCGGACCGCCCCGGGAGAAGCAGTTCTTC
.	once	TRBV7-5	TRBJ1-2	CISVPETGSEAGKTYGYTF	.